The clone carrying this TCR beta chain was counted only a few times. Profiled with immunoSEQ multiplex PCR; TCRdb holds only in-frame clones, not every one. The repertoire holds about 20,000 clones, with roughly 72% as singletons. This sample stems from a study of somatic mutations in cytotoxic T cells in rheumatoid arthritis. Trimming removed 5 bases from V and 4 bases from J; junction bases left unmatched: 10. CDR3 length: 15 amino acids. In germline, CDR1 is PRHDT, CDR2 FYEKMQ (reference sequence). The sequence came from a man aged 60 to 69 in good health. The sequencing input was CD8+ T cells sorted from blood. The J gene is TRBJ2-5, the V gene TRBV13, with TRBD1 identical over 7 bases. The CDR3 loop reads CASSPTTGVPETQYF. The CDR3 DNA is TGTGCCAGCAGCCCGACTACAGGGGTTCCAGAGACCCAGTACTTC.